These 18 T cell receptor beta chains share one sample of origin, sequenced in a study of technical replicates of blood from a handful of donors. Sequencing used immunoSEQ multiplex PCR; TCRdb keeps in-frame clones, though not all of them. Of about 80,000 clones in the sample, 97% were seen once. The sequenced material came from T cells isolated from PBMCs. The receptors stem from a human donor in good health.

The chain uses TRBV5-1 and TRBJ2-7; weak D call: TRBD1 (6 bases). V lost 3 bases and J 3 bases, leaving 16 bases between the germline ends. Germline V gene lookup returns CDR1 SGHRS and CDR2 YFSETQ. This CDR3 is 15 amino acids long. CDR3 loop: CASSSPTGWGYEQYF. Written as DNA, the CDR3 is TGCGCCAGCAGCTCCCCGACAGGTTGGGGCTACGAGCAGTACTTC.

CDR3 bases: TGTGCCAGCAGTCCGGACAGGGGGGCCGGGGAGCTGTTTTTT. This encodes CASSPDRGAGELFF. The chain carries TRBV28 and TRBJ2-2, with TRBD1 matching over 10 bases. From germline, CDR1 is MDHEN and CDR2 SYDVKM. The length of the CDR3 is 14 residues. V was pared by 5 bases and J by 6 bases, with 3 bases of the junction left unmatched.

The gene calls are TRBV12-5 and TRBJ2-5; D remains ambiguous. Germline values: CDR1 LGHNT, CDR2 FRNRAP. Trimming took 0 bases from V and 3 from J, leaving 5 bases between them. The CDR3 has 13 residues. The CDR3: CASGLVTEETQYF. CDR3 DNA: TGTGCTAGTGGTTTGGTAACGGAAGAGACCCAGTACTTC.

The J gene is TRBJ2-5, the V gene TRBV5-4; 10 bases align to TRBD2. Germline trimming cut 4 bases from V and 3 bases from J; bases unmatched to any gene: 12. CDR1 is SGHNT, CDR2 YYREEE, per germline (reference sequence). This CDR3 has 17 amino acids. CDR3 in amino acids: CASSPKRTTSGEETQYF. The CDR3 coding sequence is TGTGCCAGCAGCCCTAAACGTACTACTAGCGGGGAAGAGACCCAGTACTTC.

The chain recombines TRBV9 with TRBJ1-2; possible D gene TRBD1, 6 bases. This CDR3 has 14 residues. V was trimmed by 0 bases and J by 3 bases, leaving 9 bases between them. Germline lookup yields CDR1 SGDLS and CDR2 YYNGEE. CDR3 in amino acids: CASSVGSGDYGYTF. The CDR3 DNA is TGTGCCAGCAGCGTAGGGTCAGGGGACTATGGCTACACCTTC.

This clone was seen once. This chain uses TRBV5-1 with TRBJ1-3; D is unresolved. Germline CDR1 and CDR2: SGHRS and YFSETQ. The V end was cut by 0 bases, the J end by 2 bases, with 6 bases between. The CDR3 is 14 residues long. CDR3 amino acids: CASSLATAGNTIYF. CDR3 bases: TGCGCCAGCAGCTTGGCAACAGCTGGAAACACCATATATTTT.

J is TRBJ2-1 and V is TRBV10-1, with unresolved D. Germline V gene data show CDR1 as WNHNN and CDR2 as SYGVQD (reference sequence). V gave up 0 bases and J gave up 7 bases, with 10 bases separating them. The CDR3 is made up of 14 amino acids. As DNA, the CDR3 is TGCGCCAGCAGTGAGTCTTACGGTTTGAATGAGCAGTTCTTC. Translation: CASSESYGLNEQFF.

CDR3 coding DNA: TGTGCCAGCAGCTTAGGGGGGGGCCACCGGGGTACAGATACGCAGTATTTT. Amino acid sequence: CASSLGGGHRGTDTQYF. The chain is built from TRBV7-9 and TRBJ2-3, with a tentative D call TRBD2 (7 bases). V was clipped by 1 base and J by 3 bases, with 17 bases between them. Germline values: CDR1 SEHNR, CDR2 FQNEAQ (reference sequence). The CDR3 loop spans 17 amino acids. Complete variable domain (other parts from reference TRBV7-9 and TRBJ2-3): DTGVSQNPRHKITKRGQNVTFRCDPISEHNRLYWYRQTLGQGPEFLTYFQNEAQLEKSRLLSDRFSAERPKGSFSTLEIQRTEQGDSAMYLCASSLGGGHRGTDTQYFGPGTRLTVL.

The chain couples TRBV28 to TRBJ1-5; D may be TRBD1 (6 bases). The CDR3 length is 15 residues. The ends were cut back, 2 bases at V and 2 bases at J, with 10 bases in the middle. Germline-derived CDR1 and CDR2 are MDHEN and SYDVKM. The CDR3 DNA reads TGTGCCAGCAGTTTAGGTTCAGGGGGCAATCAGCCCCAGCATTTT. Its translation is CASSLGSGGNQPQHF.

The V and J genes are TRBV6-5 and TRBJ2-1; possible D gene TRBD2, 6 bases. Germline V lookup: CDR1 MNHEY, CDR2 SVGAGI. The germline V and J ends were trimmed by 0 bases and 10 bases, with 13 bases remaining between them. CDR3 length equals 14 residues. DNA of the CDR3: TGTGCCAGCAGTTACTCGGCGGGGACTGGGGAGCAGTTCTTC. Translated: CASSYSAGTGEQFF.

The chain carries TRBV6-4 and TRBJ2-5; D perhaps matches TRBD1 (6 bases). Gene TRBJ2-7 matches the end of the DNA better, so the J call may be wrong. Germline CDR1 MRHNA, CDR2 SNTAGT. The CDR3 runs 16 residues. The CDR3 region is CASSTPSGTKTYEQYF. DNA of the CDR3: TGTGCCAGCAGTACACCTTCCGGGACAAAGACCTACGAGCAGTACTTC.

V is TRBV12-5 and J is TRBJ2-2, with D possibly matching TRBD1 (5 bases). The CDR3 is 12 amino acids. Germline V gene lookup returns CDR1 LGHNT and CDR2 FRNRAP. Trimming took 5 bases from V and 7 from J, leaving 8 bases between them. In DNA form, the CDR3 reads TGTGCTAGTGGTCCAGGGTACGGGGAGCTGTTTTTT. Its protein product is CASGPGYGELFF.

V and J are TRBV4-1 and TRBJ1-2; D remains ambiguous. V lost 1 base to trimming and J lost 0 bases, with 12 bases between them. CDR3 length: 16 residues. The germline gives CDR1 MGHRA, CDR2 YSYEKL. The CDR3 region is CASSQVVETSNYGYTF. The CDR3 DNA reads TGCGCCAGCAGCCAAGTGGTTGAGACATCTAACTATGGCTACACCTTC.

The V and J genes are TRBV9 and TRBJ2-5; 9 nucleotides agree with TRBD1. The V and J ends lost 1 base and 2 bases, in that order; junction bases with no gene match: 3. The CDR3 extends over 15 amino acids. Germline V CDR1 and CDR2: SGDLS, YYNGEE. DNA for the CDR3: TGTGCCAGCAGCGTATGGGGACAGGGTCAAGAGACCCAGTACTTC. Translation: CASSVWGQGQETQYF.

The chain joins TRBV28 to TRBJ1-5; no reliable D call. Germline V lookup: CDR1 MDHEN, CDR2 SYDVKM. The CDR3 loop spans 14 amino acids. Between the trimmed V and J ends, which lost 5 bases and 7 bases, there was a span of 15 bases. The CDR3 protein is CASSAPPGRQPQHF. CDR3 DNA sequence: TGTGCCAGCAGTGCGCCCCCGGGGAGACAGCCCCAGCATTTT. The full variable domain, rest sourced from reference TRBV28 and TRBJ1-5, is DVKVTQSSRYLVKRTGEKVFLECVQDMDHENMFWYRQDPGLGLRLIYFSYDVKMKEKGDIPEGYSVSREKKERFSLILESASTNQTSMYLCASSAPPGRQPQHFGDGTRLSIL.

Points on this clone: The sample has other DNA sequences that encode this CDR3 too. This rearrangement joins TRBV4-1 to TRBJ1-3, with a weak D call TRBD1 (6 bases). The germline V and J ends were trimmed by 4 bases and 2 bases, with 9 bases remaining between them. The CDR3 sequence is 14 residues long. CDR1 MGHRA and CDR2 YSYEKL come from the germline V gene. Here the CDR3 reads CASSLNRAGNTIYF. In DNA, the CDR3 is TGCGCCAGCAGCCTGAACAGGGCTGGAAACACCATATATTTT.

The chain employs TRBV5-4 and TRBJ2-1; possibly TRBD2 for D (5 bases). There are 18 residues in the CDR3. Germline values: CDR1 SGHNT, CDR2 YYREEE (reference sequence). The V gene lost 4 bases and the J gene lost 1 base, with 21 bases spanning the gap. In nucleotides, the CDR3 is TGTGCCAGCAGCCGGGGTGGGAGTAGTCGAACTTCCTACAATGAGCAGTTCTTC. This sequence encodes CASSRGGSSRTSYNEQFF.

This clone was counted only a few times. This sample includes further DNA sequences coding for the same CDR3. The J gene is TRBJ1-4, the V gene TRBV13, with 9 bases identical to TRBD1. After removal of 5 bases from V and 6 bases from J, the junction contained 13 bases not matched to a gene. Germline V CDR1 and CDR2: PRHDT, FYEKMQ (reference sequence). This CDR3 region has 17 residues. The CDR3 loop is CASSATPYRDRDEKLFF. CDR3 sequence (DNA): TGTGCCAGCAGCGCAACGCCTTACCGGGACAGGGATGAAAAACTGTTTTTT.